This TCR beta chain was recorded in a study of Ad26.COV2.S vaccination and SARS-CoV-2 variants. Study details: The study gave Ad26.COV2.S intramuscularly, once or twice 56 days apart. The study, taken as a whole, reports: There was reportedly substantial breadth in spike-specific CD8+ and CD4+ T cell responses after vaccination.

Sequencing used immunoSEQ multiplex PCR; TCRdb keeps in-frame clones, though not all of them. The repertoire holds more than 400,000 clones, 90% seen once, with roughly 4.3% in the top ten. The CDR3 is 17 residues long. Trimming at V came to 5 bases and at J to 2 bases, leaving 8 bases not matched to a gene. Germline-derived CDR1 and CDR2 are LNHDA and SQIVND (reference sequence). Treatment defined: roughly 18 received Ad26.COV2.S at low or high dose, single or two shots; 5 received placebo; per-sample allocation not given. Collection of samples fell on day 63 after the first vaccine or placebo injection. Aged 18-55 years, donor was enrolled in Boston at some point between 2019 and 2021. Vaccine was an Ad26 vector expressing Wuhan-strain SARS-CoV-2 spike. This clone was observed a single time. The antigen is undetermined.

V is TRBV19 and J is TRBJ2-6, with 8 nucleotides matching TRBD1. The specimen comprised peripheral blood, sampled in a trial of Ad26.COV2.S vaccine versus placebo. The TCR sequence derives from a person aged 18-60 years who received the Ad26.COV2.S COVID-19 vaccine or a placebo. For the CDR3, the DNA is TGTGCCAGTAGTGCCCAGGGGGCGTATACTGGGGCCAACGTCCTGACTTTC. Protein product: CASSAQGAYTGANVLTF.